Listed here is a single T cell receptor (beta chain). No antigen is known for it. Regarding time point: pre-treatment sample, taken before nivolumab and TIL therapy. Tumor tissue came from excised metastases, mostly pleural nodules or supraclavicular lymph nodes. Adults with stage 4 NSCLC were enrolled in a phase I trial. The CDR3 has 16 residues. Deletions cut 4 bases from V and 1 base from J, with 16 bases between. The germline gives CDR1 MGHRA, CDR2 YSYEKL. This sample is drawn from a study of TIL therapy for anti-PD-1-resistant metastatic lung cancer. Study in general: Tumors had a median PD-L1 proportion score of 4.5% to 7%. Overall study results and limits: Compared with baseline intratumoral T cells, expanded TIL cultures were more clonal and less diverse (about 6% vs 30%).

The immunoSEQ assay was v3. TCRdb's copy holds only in-frame clones and misses some; the assay was immunoSEQ multiplex PCR. The sample records 25,000 to 30,000 clones, roughly three fifths being singletons. The source of this sequence is a woman between 30 and 79 years old with non-small cell lung cancer. Source: tumor tissue, taken at baseline. This sequence joins TRBV4-1 and TRBJ1-1; the D gene is possibly TRBD1 (6 bases). CDR3 region: CASSLVGRQANTEAFF. CDR3 sequence (DNA): TGCGCCAGCAGCCTAGTTGGGAGACAGGCGAACACTGAAGCTTTCTTT.